These 10 T cell receptor beta chains originate from one sample sequenced in a study of CD8 T cells in ankylosing spondylitis (dated by TCRdb to about 2017). No antigen has been assigned to these receptors. The library relied on 5' RACE. The sample was run on an Illumina HiSeq 2500. Using fastp at Q25 and MiXCR, TCRdb reprocessed the public reads and kept productive beta chains. CDR3 protein duplicates are merged, each entry listing the most common genes and DNA. For this sample there are just under 550,000 distinct CDR3 sequences; approximately 11% appear just once. 6.8% of the sample rests with the top ten. General conclusions and limits of the study: A TCR beta motif made up of under ten highly homologous amino acid variants appeared to be characteristic of blood from ankylosing spondylitis patients.

The sequencing input was blood, either unsorted or a sorted T cell fraction (not recorded which). The receptors were sampled from a male donor with ankylosing spondylitis.

In this sample, this clonotype turned up a few times. The V and J genes are TRBV12-3 or TRBV12-4 and TRBJ1-2, with D possibly being TRBD1 (6 bases). The germline V and J ends were trimmed by 5 bases and 8 bases, with 15 bases remaining between them. This CDR3 contains 13 residues. The CDR3 nucleotides are TGTGCCAGCAGTCCGGTGGACAGTAAAGGCTACACCTTC. Translating gives CASSPVDSKGYTF.

The V call is TRBV19, the J call TRBJ2-1; weak D call: TRBD2 (6 bases). CDR3 length: 16 amino acids. The germline V gene has CDR1 LNHDA and CDR2 SQIVND (reference sequence). V was clipped by 6 bases and J by 3 bases, with 18 bases between them. The CDR3 region is CASSLGVAAVYNEQFF. CDR3 in DNA: TGTGCCAGTAGCCTAGGGGTAGCGGCCGTCTACAATGAGCAGTTCTTC.

This clonotype was seen more than once but under ten times. V is TRBV5-1 and J is TRBJ2-5; TRBD2 matches 8 bases. V shed 9 bases and J 3 bases; nucleotides not matched to a gene: 10. CDR1 and CDR2 (germline): SGHRS, YFSETQ. There are 14 residues in the CDR3. DNA for the CDR3: TGCGCCACCTCCTCGGGAGGGGGTAAAGAGACCCAGTACTTC. Its translation: CATSSGGGKETQYF. Combining the CDR3 with reference TRBV5-1 and TRBJ2-5 gives the whole variable domain KAGVTQTPRYLIKTRGQQVTLSCSPISGHRSVSWYQQTPGQGLQFLFEYFSETQRNKGNFPGRFSGRQFSNSRSEMNVSTLELGDSALYLCATSSGGGKETQYFGPGTRLLVL.

The genes are TRBV18 and TRBJ1-1, with TRBD1 matching over 8 bases. The CDR3 covers 16 residues. V shed 3 bases and J 0 bases; nucleotides not matched to a gene: 6. From germline, CDR1 is KGHSH and CDR2 LQKENI. CDR3 in amino acids: CASSPRQGTVNTEAFF. In DNA form, the CDR3 reads TGTGCCAGCTCACCTAGACAGGGGACCGTGAACACTGAAGCTTTCTTT. Variable domain in full (rest from reference TRBV18 and TRBJ1-1): NAGVMQNPRHLVRRRGQEARLRCSPMKGHSHVYWYRQLPEEGLKFMVYLQKENIIDESGMPKERFSAEFPKEGPSILRIQQVVRGDSAAYFCASSPRQGTVNTEAFFGQGTRLTVV.

There are many counts of this clonotype. This chain connects TRBV3-1 to TRBJ2-1; TRBD2 matches at 8 bases. Germline CDR1 and CDR2: LGHDT and YNNKEL (reference sequence). V gave up 1 base and J gave up 2 bases; unmatched junction bases: 4. This CDR3 spans 16 amino acids. CDR3 residues: CASSQVREGAYNEQFF. CDR3 DNA: TGTGCCAGCAGCCAAGTACGGGAGGGCGCCTACAATGAGCAGTTCTTC.

This clonotype has at least ten counts. This chain joins TRBV4-1 and TRBJ1-2; 8 bases fit TRBD1. The CDR3 contains 16 residues. The germline V gene encodes CDR1 MGHRA and CDR2 YSYEKL. The V and J ends lost 0 bases and 7 bases, in that order; junction bases with no gene match: 10. For the CDR3, the DNA is TGCGCCAGCAGCCAAGATATGGGCAGGGGGCCGGGTGGCTACACCTTC. This gives the protein CASSQDMGRGPGGYTF.

This clonotype was detected a few times. The chain is built from TRBV12-3 or TRBV12-4 and TRBJ2-3; 9 bases line up with TRBD1. Losses at the gene ends were 6 bases for V and 4 bases for J; bases not matched to a gene: 2. This CDR3 has 13 residues. The CDR3, as DNA: TGTGCCAGCAGCTACAGGGGGCCAGATACGCAGTATTTT. The encoded protein is CASSYRGPDTQYF.

The chain uses TRBV18 and TRBJ1-1; D is undetermined. Germline loops: CDR1 KGHSH, CDR2 LQKENI. V was shortened by 5 bases and J by 8 bases, with 12 bases between the two germline ends. The CDR3 is made up of 12 amino acids. CDR3 sequence reads: CASSLRTEEAFF. CDR3 nucleotide sequence: TGTGCCAGCTCATTACGGACGGAAGAAGCTTTCTTT.

This clonotype was counted ten times or more. CDR3 bases: TGCAGCCTATCGGGGACAGGGGGTGTTTACACTGAAGCTTTCTTT. Translation gives CSLSGTGGVYTEAFF. The chain recombines TRBV29-1 with TRBJ1-1, with TRBD1 matching 11 bases. The V gene's germline CDR1 is SQVTM and CDR2 ANQGSEA. V was pared by 8 bases and J by 3 bases, with 11 bases of the junction left unmatched. The CDR3 consists of 15 residues.

The J gene is TRBJ2-1, the V gene TRBV11-3; the D gene is possibly TRBD1 (5 bases). This CDR3 comprises 14 residues. V lost 4 bases and J lost 5, with 12 bases in between. Germline CDR1 SGHNT, CDR2 YENEEA. This CDR3 is CASSSQGRNNEQFF. Written as DNA, the CDR3 is TGTGCCAGCAGCTCCCAGGGTAGGAACAATGAGCAGTTCTTC.